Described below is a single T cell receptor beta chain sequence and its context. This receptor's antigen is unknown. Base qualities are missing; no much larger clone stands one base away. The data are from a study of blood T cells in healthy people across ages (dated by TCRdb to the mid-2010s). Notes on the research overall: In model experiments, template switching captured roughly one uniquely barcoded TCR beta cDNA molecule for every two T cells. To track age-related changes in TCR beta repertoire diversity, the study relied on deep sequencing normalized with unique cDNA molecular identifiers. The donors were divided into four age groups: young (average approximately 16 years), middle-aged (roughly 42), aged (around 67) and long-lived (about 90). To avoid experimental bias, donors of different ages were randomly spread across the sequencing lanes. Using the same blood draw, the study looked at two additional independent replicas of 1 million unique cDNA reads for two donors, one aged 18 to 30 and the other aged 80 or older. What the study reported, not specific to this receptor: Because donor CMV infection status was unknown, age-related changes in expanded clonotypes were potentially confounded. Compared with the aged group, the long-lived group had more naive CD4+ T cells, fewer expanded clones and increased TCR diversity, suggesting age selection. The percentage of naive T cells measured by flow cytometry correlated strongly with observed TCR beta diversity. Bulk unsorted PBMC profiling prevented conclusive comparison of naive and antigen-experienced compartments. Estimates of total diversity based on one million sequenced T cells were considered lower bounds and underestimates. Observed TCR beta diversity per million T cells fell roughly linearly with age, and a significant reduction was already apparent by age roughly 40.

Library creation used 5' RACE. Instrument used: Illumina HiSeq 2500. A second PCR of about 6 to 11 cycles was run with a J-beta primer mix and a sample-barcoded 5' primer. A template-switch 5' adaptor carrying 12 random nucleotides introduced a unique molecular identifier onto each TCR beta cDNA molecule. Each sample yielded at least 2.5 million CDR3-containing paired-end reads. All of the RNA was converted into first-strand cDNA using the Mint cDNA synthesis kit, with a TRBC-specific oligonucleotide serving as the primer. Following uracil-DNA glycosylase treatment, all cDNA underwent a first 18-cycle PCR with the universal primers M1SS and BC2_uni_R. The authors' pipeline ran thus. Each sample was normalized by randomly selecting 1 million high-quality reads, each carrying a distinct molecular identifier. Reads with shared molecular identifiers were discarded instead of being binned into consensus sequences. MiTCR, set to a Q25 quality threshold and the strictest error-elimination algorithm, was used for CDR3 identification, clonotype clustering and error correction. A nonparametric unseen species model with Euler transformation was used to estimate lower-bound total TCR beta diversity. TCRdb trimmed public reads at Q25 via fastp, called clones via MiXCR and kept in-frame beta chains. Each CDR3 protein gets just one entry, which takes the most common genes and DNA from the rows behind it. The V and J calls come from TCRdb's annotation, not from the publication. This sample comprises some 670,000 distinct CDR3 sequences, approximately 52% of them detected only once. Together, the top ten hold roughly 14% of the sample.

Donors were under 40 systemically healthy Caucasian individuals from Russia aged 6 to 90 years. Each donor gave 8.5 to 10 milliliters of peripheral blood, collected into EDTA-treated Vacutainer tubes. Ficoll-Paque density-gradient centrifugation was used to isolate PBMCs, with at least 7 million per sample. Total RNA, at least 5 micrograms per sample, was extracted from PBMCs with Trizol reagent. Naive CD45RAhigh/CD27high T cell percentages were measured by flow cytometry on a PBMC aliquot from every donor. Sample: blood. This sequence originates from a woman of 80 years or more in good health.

The nucleotide sequence is TGTGCCAGCAACATAGCGGGGAGGGCAGATACGCAGTATTTT. Its amino acids are CASNIAGRADTQYF. The chain joins TRBV6-5 to TRBJ2-3, and TRBD2 matches 8 of the central bases. The V end gives up 7 bases and the J end 4 bases, leaving 7 bases in the junction not matched to a gene. Including cysteine and phenylalanine, the CDR3 has 14 amino acids. CDR3 DNA is the only sequence kept; it has 42 bases, read in frame from the first base. Looking up the germline V gene yields CDR1 MNHEY and CDR2 SVGAGI.